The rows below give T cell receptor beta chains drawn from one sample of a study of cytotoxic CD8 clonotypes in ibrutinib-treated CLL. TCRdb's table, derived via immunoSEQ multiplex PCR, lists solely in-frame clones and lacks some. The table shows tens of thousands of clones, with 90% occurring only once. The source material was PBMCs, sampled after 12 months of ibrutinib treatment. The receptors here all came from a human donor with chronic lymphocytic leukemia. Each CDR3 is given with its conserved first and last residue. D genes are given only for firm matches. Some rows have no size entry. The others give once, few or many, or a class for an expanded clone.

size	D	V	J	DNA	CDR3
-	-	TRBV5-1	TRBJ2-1	TGCGCCAGCAGCTTGGACGGGGGACAGAGCTACAATGAGCAGTTCTTC	CASSLDGGQSYNEQFF
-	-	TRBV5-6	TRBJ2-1	TGTGCCAGCAGCTTGGCCTACGGGAATGAGCAGTTCTTC	CASSLAYGNEQFF
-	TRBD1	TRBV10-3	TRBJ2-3	TGTGCCATCAGGGGGACAGCAACAAGCACAGATACGCAGTATTTT	CAIRGTATSTDTQYF
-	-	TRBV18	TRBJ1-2	TGTGCCAGCTCACCAGGGCTTGGCTACACCTTC	CASSPGLGYTF
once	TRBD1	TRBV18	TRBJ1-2	TGTGCCAGCTCACCGCGCCAGGGGGAGAACTATGGCTACACCTTC	CASSPRQGENYGYTF
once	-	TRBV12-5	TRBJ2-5	TGTGCTAGTGGTTGGGAGTTGTCAGGAACACAAGAGACCCAGTACTTC	CASGWELSGTQETQYF
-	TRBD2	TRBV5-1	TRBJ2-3	TGCGCCAGCAGCTCGGGACTAAGCACAGATACGCAGTATTTT	CASSSGLSTDTQYF
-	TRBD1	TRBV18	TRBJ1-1	TGTGCCAGCTCACCGCTCGGGACAGCCAACACTGAAGCTTTCTTT	CASSPLGTANTEAFF
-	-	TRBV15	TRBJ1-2	TGTGCCACCAGCGGGGGTCACAACTATGGCTACACCTTC	CATSGGHNYGYTF
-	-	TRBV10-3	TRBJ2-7	TGTGCCATCAGTGTCGGAGGCCGAGAGCAGTACTTC	CAISVGGREQYF
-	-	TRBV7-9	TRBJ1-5	TGTGCCAGCACACAGGGTCATCAGCCCCAGCATTTT	CASTQGHQPQHF
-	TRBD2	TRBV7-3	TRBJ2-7	TGTGCCAGCAGCTACGAAGCGGGAGGACCCTACGAGCAGTACTTC	CASSYEAGGPYEQYF
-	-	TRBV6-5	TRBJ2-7	TGTGCCAGCAGTTACATGGCAGATGCCTACGAGCAGTACTTC	CASSYMADAYEQYF
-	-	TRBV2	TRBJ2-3	TGTGCCAGCAGAAGGGGGGTTAGCACAGATACGCAGTATTTT	CASRRGVSTDTQYF
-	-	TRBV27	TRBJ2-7	TGTGCCAGCAGTGTCAGAGGGCCCCCCAAAGCATACGAGCAGTACTTC	CASSVRGPPKAYEQYF
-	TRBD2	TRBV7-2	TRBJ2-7	TGTGCCAGCAGCCTGACTAGCGGGGGCTCCTACGAGCAGTACTTC	CASSLTSGGSYEQYF
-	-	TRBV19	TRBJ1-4	TGTGCCAGTAGTATAGGAGGCTCGAATCTCAGGCGCCCGAGAGAAAAACTGTTTTTT	CASSIGGSNLRRPREKLFF
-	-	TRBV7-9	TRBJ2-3	TGTGCCAGCAGCTTTGGGACAGATACGCAGTATTTT	CASSFGTDTQYF
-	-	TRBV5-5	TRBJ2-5	TGTGCCAGCAGCTTGACACTCGCGGGTGGGGTAGAGACCCAGTACTTC	CASSLTLAGGVETQYF
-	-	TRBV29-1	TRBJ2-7	TGCAGCGTTGGTGCGCTCAGTCCCTACGAGCAGTACTTC	CSVGALSPYEQYF
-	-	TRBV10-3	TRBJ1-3	TGTGCCATCAGGCCCCCCTCTGGAAACACCATATATTTT	CAIRPPSGNTIYF
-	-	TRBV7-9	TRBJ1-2	TGTGCCAGCAGCATAGGGGGGGACTACTATGGCTACACCTTC	CASSIGGDYYGYTF
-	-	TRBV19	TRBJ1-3	TGTGCCAGTAGTATGCTAAGCGGGACATTGCAAAACACCATATATTTT	CASSMLSGTLQNTIYF
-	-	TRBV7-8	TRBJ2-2	TGTGCCAGCAGCTTATCGGGAACGAGACTGAACACCGGGGAGCTGTTTTTT	CASSLSGTRLNTGELFF
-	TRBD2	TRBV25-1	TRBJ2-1	TGTGCCAGCAGTGACGTAAGACTAGCGGGAGGTACCTACAATGAGCAGTTCTTC	CASSDVRLAGGTYNEQFF
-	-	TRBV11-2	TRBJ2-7	TGTGCCAGCAGCCCCTCCTTGGGGACTCACTACGAGCAGTACTTC	CASSPSLGTHYEQYF
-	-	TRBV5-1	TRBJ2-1	TGCGCCAGCAGCCCCGGTTCTGGACCCTACAATGAGCAGTTCTTC	CASSPGSGPYNEQFF
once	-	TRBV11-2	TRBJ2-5	TGTGCCAGCAGCCACGCCTACGCTTGGCAAGAGACCCAGTACTTC	CASSHAYAWQETQYF
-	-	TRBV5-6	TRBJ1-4	TGTGCCAGCAGTCTACGGTGGGGTAATGAAAAACTGTTTTTT	CASSLRWGNEKLFF
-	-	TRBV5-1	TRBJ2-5	TGCGCCAGCAGCTTGGGTGGACAAACCCAAGAGACCCAGTACTTC	CASSLGGQTQETQYF